What follows are 24 T cell receptor beta chains derived from one specimen sequenced in a study of T-cell memory formation after mild COVID-19. MiXCR was run by TCRdb on the 5' RACE reads, yielding one entry per CDR3 protein. The sample holds over 450,000 distinct CDR3 sequences; roughly 21% are singletons and the top ten take under 15%. Sequencing used PBMCs or a T cell subset sorted from them (not recorded which). The receptor source for this set is an adult woman who had mild COVID-19 (a few samples of this study predate the infection). Cell type and time point are not known.

Note on this clonotype: At one end the junction does not follow the germline gene, possibly because of a read error. The rearrangement links TRBV5-6 to TRBJ2-1, with 8 bases lining up with TRBD1. The CDR3 extends over 15 amino acids. Germline-derived CDR1 and CDR2 are SGHDT and YYEEEE. The CDR3: CANSPRTGGYNEQFF. Written as DNA, the CDR3 is TGTGCCAACAGCCCTCGCACAGGGGGATACAATGAGCAGTTCTTC.

This clonotype was seen a handful of times. CDR3: CASSIGMTSGSNEQYF. CDR3 bases: TGTGCCAGTAGTATTGGAATGACTAGCGGGAGCAACGAGCAGTACTTC. The chain recombines TRBV19 with TRBJ2-7; 12 nucleotides line up with TRBD2. The CDR3 has 16 residues. Germline loops: CDR1 LNHDA, CDR2 SQIVND (reference sequence). V trimming: 3 bases; J trimming: 5 bases; junction bases outside the gene matches: 8.

In this sample, this clonotype turned up a few times. V gene TRBV12-3 or TRBV12-4 combines with J gene TRBJ2-1; TRBD2 is a possible D gene (6 bases). V was trimmed by 7 bases and J by 4 bases, leaving 14 bases between them. The CDR3 is made up of 14 amino acids. The CDR3 coding sequence is TGTGCCAGCACCTCCTCGGACTATTACAATGAGCAGTTCTTC. Its translation is CASTSSDYYNEQFF.

J is TRBJ2-1 and V is TRBV24-1; TRBD2 agrees at 9 bases. CDR1 and CDR2 (germline): KGHDR, SFDVKD. There are 17 residues in the CDR3. V dropped 4 bases and J dropped 7; count of bases not matched to a gene: 13. CDR3 amino acids: CATSEWTAAGGPNEQFF. Written as DNA, the CDR3 is TGTGCCACCAGTGAGTGGACAGCTGCGGGAGGGCCGAATGAGCAGTTCTTC.

This clonotype was observed many times. V usage is TRBV3-1 and J usage is TRBJ2-1; 9 nucleotides align to TRBD2. Germline-derived CDR1 and CDR2 are LGHDT and YNNKEL (reference sequence). This CDR3 has 13 amino acids. J lost 6 bases, V lost 4 bases, and 1 base had no gene match. CDR3 protein: CASSPGLANEQFF. As DNA, the CDR3 is TGTGCCAGCAGCCCGGGACTAGCCAATGAGCAGTTCTTC.

This clonotype was seen a handful of times. The chain uses TRBV9 and TRBJ2-6; D gene uncertain. This CDR3 region has 18 residues. Trimming pared 0 bases from V and 1 base from J, leaving 14 bases between. Germline CDR1 and CDR2: SGDLS and YYNGEE. The DNA of the CDR3 is TGTGCCAGCAGCGTAGGTGCCCTGCCCCTGTCTGGGGCCAACGTCCTGACTTTC. It yields the protein CASSVGALPLSGANVLTF.

This sequence joins TRBV24-1 and TRBJ2-7, with D perhaps TRBD1 (6 bases). Trimming shortened V by 9 bases and J by 6 bases, and 14 bases separated the two germline ends. CDR3 size: 12 residues. CDR1 and CDR2 from the germline V gene are KGHDR and SFDVKD. The CDR3 nucleotides read TGTGCCACCCGACTGGGGGCAAGCGAGCAGTACTTC. Translation: CATRLGASEQYF.

This clonotype was counted only a few times. J is TRBJ2-1 and V is TRBV5-1; 7 bases match TRBD1. Per germline, CDR1 SGHRS and CDR2 YFSETQ. The length of the CDR3 is 14 residues. The ends lost 3 bases at V and 2 bases at J; junction bases unmatched: 2. The CDR3 sequence: CASSWTGAYNEQFF. The CDR3 DNA follows: TGCGCCAGCAGCTGGACAGGAGCCTACAATGAGCAGTTCTTC.

The chain carries TRBV7-9 and TRBJ1-5; D not resolved. Trimming removed 5 bases at V and 5 bases at J, with 13 bases between. This CDR3 has 14 amino acids. In germline, CDR1 is SEHNR, CDR2 FQNEAQ (reference sequence). The CDR3 here is CASSPHDGDQPQHF. In DNA, the CDR3 is TGTGCCAGCAGCCCTCATGACGGAGATCAGCCCCAGCATTTT.

CDR3 sequence: CASSLEGWDTEAFF. CDR3 DNA: TGTGCCAGCAGTTTAGAGGGATGGGACACTGAAGCTTTCTTT. The rearrangement uses TRBV27 and TRBJ1-1; D uncertain. Germline values: CDR1 MNHEY, CDR2 SMNVEV (reference sequence). This CDR3 is 14 amino acids long. The germline V and J ends were trimmed by 2 bases and 3 bases, with 10 bases remaining between them.

The chain couples TRBV12-3 or TRBV12-4 to TRBJ1-5; the match to TRBD1 covers 9 bases. V was pared by 1 base and J by 1 base, with 23 bases of the junction left unmatched. The CDR3 is 23 amino acids. CDR3 region: CASSLESTRRDRAFFRSNQPQHF. Written as DNA, the CDR3 is TGTGCCAGCAGTTTAGAGTCGACTCGCCGGGACAGGGCCTTCTTTCGGAGCAATCAGCCCCAGCATTTT.

The rearrangement links TRBV6-2 or TRBV6-3 to TRBJ1-5; unclear D gene. Between the trimmed V and J ends, which lost 2 bases and 1 base, there was a span of 6 bases. The CDR3 sequence is 14 residues long. Germline CDR1 reads MNHEY; CDR2 reads SVGEGT. The CDR3 spells CASSYEWSNQPQHF. The CDR3, as DNA: TGTGCCAGCAGTTACGAGTGGAGCAATCAGCCCCAGCATTTT.

This clonotype was recorded a few times. The chain joins TRBV7-9 to TRBJ2-1; possibly TRBD2 for D (5 bases). The germline V gene encodes CDR1 SEHNR and CDR2 FQNEAQ (reference sequence). CDR3 length equals 16 residues. Trimming removed 5 bases from V and 4 bases from J, with 18 bases in between. The CDR3 protein is CASSLGSQVLYNEQFF. CDR3 coding DNA: TGTGCCAGCAGCCTAGGGAGCCAGGTGCTATACAATGAGCAGTTCTTC.

This clonotype was seen repeatedly, ten times or more. The chain uses TRBV4-1 and TRBJ2-3; D is tentatively TRBD1 or TRBD2 (5 bases each). V gave up 0 bases and J gave up 10 bases, with 17 bases separating them. The CDR3 consists of 15 residues. The germline CDR1 and CDR2 sequences are MGHRA and YSYEKL. The CDR3 DNA follows: TGCGCCAGCAGCCAAGATTCCGGGACCCCAGCTCCGCAGTATTTT. Protein product: CASSQDSGTPAPQYF.

The chain employs TRBV5-1 and TRBJ2-2; D is possibly TRBD1 or TRBD2 (5 bases each). The V end was cut by 4 bases, the J end by 3 bases, with 13 bases between. CDR1 is SGHRS, CDR2 YFSETQ, per germline. The CDR3 runs 15 residues. In nucleotides, the CDR3 is TGCGCCAGCAGCACGGGACGAATTGACACCGGGGAGCTGTTTTTT. It specifies CASSTGRIDTGELFF.

This clonotype has just a few counts. This chain's CDR3 is CASTTLRSQETQYF. The CDR3 DNA reads as TGTGCCAGCACCACTCTGAGGTCCCAAGAGACCCAGTACTTC. The chain has TRBV11-3 and TRBJ2-5; D is undetermined. Trimming took off 7 bases at V and 1 base at J, with 13 bases between the two ends. CDR1 SGHNT and CDR2 YENEEA come from the germline V gene. CDR3 length: 14 residues.

This chain uses TRBV4-3 with TRBJ2-7; 7 bases line up with TRBD2. V lost 4 bases, J lost 1 base, and 10 bases stayed unmatched. The CDR3 is made up of 16 amino acids. Per the germline V gene, CDR1 is LGHNA and CDR2 is YSLEER. The CDR3 loop reads CASSRTERDPSYEQYF. The CDR3 region has the DNA TGCGCCAGCAGCCGAACCGAGCGGGATCCTTCCTACGAGCAGTACTTC.

The CDR3 nucleotides read TGTGCCAGCAGTCCGGAAGGGGAGGATAGAGCTTTCTTT. Protein: CASSPEGEDRAFF. The chain couples TRBV6-6 to TRBJ1-1; maybe TRBD1 (5 bases). V lost 5 bases to trimming and J lost 10 bases, with 17 bases between them. This CDR3 region has 13 residues. Per the germline V gene, CDR1 is MNHNY and CDR2 is SVGAGI (reference sequence).

The CDR3 spells CASSVYNTGELFF. CDR3 nucleotide sequence: TGTGCCAGCAGCGTATATAACACCGGGGAGCTGTTTTTT. The genes are TRBV9 and TRBJ2-2, with unresolved D. Germline-derived CDR1 and CDR2 are SGDLS and YYNGEE. V dropped 1 base and J dropped 2 bases, with 3 bases sitting between them. The CDR3 is 13 residues long. The full variable domain, in which reference TRBV9 and TRBJ2-2 provide the parts outside the CDR3, is DSGVTQTPKHLITATGQRVTLRCSPRSGDLSVYWYQQSLDQGLQFLIQYYNGEERAKGNILERFSAQQFPDLHSELNLSSLELGDSALYFCASSVYNTGELFFGEGSRLTVL.

This clonotype was seen a handful of times. One end of the junction varies from germline; a read error may be responsible. The chain is built from TRBV7-9 and TRBJ2-7; 11 bases are a match to TRBD2. The V gene's germline CDR1 is SEHNR and CDR2 FQNEAQ (reference sequence). This CDR3 region has 15 residues. The CDR3 sequence: CASSLAGGLSYEQYF. For the CDR3, the DNA is TGTGCCAGCAGCCTAGCGGGGGGTCTCTCCTACGAGCAGTACTTC.

The V and J genes are TRBV29-1 and TRBJ2-7; 11 nucleotides line up with TRBD2. V dropped 7 bases and J dropped 2; count of bases not matched to a gene: 1. The CDR3 runs to 12 residues. From germline, CDR1 is SQVTM and CDR2 ANQGSEA. CDR3 in DNA: TGCAGCGCGGGACTAGCGGCCTACGAGCAGTACTTC. Amino acid sequence: CSAGLAAYEQYF.

The genes are TRBV7-6 and TRBJ2-2; 10 bases match TRBD1. Germline CDR1 and CDR2: SGHVS and FNYEAQ. The ends lost 4 bases at V and 7 bases at J; junction bases unmatched: 9. This CDR3 is 16 amino acids long. The CDR3 protein is CASSSVGQGKIGELFF. CDR3 nucleotides: TGTGCCAGCAGCTCCGTGGGACAGGGGAAGATCGGGGAGCTGTTTTTT.

The rearrangement joins TRBV2 to TRBJ2-2; a possible D gene is TRBD2 (7 bases). Germline lookup yields CDR1 SNHLY and CDR2 FYNNEI. CDR3 length: 15 amino acids. Trimming pared 7 bases from V and 5 bases from J, leaving 17 bases between. This CDR3 reads CASNGGPTITGELFF. CDR3 bases: TGTGCCAGCAACGGGGGGCCGACCATTACCGGGGAGCTGTTTTTT.

The CDR3: CASSPPERGLYNEQFF. In DNA form, the CDR3 reads TGTGCCAGCAGCCCCCCTGAGCGGGGGCTATACAATGAGCAGTTCTTC. The gene calls are TRBV7-2 and TRBJ2-1; 8 bases align to TRBD2. Germline CDR1 is SGHTA and CDR2 is FQGNSA. This CDR3 region has 16 residues. Trimming took 5 bases from V and 4 from J; bases not matched to a gene: 10.